This T cell receptor (beta chain) was sequenced in a study of blood T cell repertoires in COVID-19. Overall study context: COVID-19 samples from acute and convalescent phases originated in the United States, Italy and Spain. Sources were T cells, B-cell-depleted T cells, or PBMCs; the material itself was cDNA or gDNA.

With V trimmed by 5 bases and J by 8 bases, 12 bases remained unmatched. The CDR3 is 15 amino acids. The germline CDR1 and CDR2 sequences are SNHLY and FYNNEI. Authors' data handling: Cell counts per sample came from amplifying reference gene primers. Profiled with immunoSEQ multiplex PCR; TCRdb holds only in-frame clones, not every one. The V and J calls and clone size were taken over from that table, and D and trimming were inferred from the DNA. This sample has 65,000 to 70,000 clones, with approximately 80% found just once. The sequence was obtained from a human donor in a cohort sampled during active COVID-19. This chain joins TRBV2 and TRBJ2-1; 7 nucleotides align to TRBD2. Sequencing was carried out using peripheral blood. The CDR3 DNA reads as TGTGCCAGCAGTAGAACCGGACTCGGGAGGCATGAGCAGTTCTTC. It codes for CASSRTGLGRHEQFF.